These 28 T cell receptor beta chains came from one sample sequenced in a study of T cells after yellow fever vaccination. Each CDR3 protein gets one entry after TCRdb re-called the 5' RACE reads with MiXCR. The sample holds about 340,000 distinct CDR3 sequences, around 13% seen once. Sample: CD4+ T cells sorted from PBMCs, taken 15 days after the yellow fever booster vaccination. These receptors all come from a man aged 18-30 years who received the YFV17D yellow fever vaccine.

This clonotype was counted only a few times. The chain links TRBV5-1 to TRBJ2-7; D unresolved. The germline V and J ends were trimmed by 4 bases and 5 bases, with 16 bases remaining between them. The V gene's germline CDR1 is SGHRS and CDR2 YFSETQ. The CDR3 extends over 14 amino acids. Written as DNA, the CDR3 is TGCGCCAGCAGCCCCCTCCCTTCCCCGAACGAGCAGTACGTC. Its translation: CASSPLPSPNEQYV.

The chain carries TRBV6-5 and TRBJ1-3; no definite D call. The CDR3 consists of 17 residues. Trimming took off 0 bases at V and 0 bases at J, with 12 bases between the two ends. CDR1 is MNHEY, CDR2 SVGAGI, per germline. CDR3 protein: CASSYSGQANSGNTIYF. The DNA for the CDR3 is TGTGCCAGCAGTTACTCGGGTCAGGCCAACTCTGGAAACACCATATATTTT.

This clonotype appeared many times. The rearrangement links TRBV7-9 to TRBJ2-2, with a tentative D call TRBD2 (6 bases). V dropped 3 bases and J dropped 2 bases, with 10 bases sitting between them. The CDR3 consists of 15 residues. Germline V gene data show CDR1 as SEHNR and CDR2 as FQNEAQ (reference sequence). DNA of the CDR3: TGTGCCAGCAGCTTTTGGGGACTTAACACCGGGGAGCTGTTTTTT. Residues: CASSFWGLNTGELFF. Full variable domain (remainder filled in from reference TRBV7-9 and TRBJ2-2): DTGVSQNPRHKITKRGQNVTFRCDPISEHNRLYWYRQTLGQGPEFLTYFQNEAQLEKSRLLSDRFSAERPKGSFSTLEIQRTEQGDSAMYLCASSFWGLNTGELFFGEGSRLTVL.

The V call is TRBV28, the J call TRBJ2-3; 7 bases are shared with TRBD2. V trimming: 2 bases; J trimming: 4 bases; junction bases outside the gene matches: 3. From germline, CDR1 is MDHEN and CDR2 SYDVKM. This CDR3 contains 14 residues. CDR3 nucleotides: TGTGCCAGCAGTTTAGGGGGGGATTCAGATACGCAGTATTTT. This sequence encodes CASSLGGDSDTQYF.

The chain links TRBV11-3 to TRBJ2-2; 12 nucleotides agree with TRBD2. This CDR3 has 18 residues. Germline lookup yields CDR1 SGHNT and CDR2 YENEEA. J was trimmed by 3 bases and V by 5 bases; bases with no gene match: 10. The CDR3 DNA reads TGTGCCAGCAGCCGATATGGGGGACTAGCGGGCTACACCGGGGAGCTGTTTTTT. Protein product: CASSRYGGLAGYTGELFF.

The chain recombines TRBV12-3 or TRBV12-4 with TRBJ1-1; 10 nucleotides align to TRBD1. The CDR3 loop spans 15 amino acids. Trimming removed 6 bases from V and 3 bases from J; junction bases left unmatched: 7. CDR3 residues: CASSPTGTGDTEAFF. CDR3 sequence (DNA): TGTGCCAGCAGCCCAACCGGGACAGGGGACACTGAAGCTTTCTTT.

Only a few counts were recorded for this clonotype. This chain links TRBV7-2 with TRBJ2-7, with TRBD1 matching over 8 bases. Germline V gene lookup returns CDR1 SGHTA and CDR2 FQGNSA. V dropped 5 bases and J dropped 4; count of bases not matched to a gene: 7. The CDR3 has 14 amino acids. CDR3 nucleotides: TGTGCCAGCAGCCCGGACAGGGCCCGTTACGAGCAGTACTTC. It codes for CASSPDRARYEQYF.

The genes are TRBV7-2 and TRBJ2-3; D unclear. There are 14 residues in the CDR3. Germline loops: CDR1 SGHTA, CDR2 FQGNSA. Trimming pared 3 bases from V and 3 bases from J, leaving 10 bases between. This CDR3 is CASSFKFGTDTQYF. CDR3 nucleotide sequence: TGTGCCAGCAGCTTCAAATTTGGGACAGATACGCAGTATTTT.

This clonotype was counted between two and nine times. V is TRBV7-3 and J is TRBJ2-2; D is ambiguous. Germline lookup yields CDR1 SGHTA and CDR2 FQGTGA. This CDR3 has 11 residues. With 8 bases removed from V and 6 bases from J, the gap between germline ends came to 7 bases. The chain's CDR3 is CASGVAGELFF. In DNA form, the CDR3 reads TGTGCCAGCGGAGTGGCCGGGGAGCTGTTTTTT.

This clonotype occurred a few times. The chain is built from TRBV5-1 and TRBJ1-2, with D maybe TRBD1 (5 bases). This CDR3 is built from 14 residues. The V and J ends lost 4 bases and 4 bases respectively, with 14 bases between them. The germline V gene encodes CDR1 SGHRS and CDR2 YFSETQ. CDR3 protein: CASSAPGRFYGYTF. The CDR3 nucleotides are TGCGCCAGCAGCGCACCGGGACGTTTCTATGGCTACACCTTC.

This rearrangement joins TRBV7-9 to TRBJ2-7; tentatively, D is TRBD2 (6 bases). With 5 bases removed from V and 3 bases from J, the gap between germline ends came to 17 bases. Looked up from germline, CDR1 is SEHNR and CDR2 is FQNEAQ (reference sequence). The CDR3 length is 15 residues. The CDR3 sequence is CASSLPPGEDYEQYF. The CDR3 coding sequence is TGTGCCAGCAGCCTCCCCCCGGGGGAGGACTACGAGCAGTACTTC.

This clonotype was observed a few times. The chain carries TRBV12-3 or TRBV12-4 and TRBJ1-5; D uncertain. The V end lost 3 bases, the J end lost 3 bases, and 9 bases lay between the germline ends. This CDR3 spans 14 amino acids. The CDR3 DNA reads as TGTGCCAGCAGTTTTAAGACCAACAATCAGCCCCAGCATTTT. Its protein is CASSFKTNNQPQHF.

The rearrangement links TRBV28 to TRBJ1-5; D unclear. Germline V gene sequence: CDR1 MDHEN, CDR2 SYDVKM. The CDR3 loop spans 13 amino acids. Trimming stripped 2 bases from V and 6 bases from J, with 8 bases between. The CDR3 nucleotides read TGTGCCAGCAGTTTAGGGCAGTTTCAGCCCCAGCATTTT. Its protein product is CASSLGQFQPQHF.

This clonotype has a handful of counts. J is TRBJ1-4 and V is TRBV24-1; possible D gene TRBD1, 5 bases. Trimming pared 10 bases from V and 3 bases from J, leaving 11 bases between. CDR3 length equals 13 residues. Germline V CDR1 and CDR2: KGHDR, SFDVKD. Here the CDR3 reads CATWDPSNEKLFF. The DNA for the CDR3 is TGTGCCACTTGGGACCCTTCTAATGAAAAACTGTTTTTT.

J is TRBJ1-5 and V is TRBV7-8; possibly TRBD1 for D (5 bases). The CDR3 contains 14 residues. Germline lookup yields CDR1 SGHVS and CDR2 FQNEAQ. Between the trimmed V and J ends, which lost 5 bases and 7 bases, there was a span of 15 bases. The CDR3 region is CASSPRDQRQPQHF. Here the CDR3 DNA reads TGTGCCAGCAGCCCCCGGGACCAGAGACAGCCCCAGCATTTT. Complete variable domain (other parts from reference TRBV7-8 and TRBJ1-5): GAGVSQSPRYKVAKRGQDVALRCDPISGHVSLFWYQQALGQGPEFLTYFQNEAQLDKSGLPSDRFFAERPEGSVSTLKIQRTQQEDSAVYLCASSPRDQRQPQHFGDGTRLSIL.

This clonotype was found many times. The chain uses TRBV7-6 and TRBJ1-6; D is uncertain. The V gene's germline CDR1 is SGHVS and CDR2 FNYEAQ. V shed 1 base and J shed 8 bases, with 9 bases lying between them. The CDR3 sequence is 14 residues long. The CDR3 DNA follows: TGTGCCAGCAGCTTAGGGGCTTTGGATTCACCCCTCCACTTT. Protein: CASSLGALDSPLHF.

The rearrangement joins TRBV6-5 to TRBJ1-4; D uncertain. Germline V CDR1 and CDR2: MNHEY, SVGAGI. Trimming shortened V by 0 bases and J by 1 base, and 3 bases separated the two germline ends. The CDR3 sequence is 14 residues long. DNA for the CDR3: TGTGCCAGCAGTTACTCTGGAACTAATGAAAAACTGTTTTTT. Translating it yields CASSYSGTNEKLFF.

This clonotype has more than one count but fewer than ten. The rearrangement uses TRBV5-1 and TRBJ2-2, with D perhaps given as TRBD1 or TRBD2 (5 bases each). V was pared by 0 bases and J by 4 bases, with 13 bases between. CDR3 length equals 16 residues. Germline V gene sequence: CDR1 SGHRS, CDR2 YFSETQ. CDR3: CASSLAGAERTGELFF. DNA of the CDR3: TGCGCCAGCAGCTTGGCCGGGGCTGAGCGCACCGGGGAGCTGTTTTTT.

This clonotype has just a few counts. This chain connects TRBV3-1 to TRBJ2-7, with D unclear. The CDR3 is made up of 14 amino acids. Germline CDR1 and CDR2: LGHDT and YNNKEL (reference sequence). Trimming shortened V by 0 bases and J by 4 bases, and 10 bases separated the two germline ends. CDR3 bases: TGTGCCAGCAGCCAAGAGTTCCGGGCTTACGAGCAGTACTTC. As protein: CASSQEFRAYEQYF.

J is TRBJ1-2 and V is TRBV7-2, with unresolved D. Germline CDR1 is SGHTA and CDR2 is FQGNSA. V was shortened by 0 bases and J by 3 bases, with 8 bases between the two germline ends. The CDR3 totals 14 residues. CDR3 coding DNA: TGTGCCAGCAGCTTAGCCAACGGCTACTATGGCTACACCTTC. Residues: CASSLANGYYGYTF.

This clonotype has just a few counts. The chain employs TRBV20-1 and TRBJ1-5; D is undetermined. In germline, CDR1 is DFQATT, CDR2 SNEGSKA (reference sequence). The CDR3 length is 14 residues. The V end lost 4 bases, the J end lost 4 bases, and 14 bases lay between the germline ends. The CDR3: CSANPGHPNQPQHF. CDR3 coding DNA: TGCAGTGCTAACCCGGGCCACCCAAATCAGCCCCAGCATTTT.

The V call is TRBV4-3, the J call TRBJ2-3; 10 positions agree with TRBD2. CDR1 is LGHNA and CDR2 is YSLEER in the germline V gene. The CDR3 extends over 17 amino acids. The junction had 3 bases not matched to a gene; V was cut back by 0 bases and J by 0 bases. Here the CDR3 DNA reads TGCGCCAGCAGCCAAGATCCACTAGCGGGGAGCACAGATACGCAGTATTTT. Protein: CASSQDPLAGSTDTQYF.

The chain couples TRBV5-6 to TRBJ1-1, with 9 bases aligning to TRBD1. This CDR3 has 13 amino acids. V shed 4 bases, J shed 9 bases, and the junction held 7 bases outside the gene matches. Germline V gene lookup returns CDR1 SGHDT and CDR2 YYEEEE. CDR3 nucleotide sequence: TGTGCCAGCAGCGGAAGGACAGGGGCACAAGCTTTCTTT. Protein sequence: CASSGRTGAQAFF.

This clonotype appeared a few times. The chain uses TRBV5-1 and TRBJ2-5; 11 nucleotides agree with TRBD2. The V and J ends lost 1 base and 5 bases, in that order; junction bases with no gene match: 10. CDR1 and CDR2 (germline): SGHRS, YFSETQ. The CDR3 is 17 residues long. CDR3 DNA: TGCGCCAGCAGCTTGCAAACCACACTAGCGGGGGTCGAGACCCAGTACTTC. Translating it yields CASSLQTTLAGVETQYF.

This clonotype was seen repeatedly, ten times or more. The CDR3 sequence is CSARAGDSNQPQHF. CDR3 DNA sequence: TGCAGTGCTAGAGCAGGGGATAGCAATCAGCCCCAGCATTTT. V gene TRBV20-1 combines with J gene TRBJ1-5, with a weak D call TRBD1 (6 bases). The CDR3 runs 14 residues. Between the trimmed V and J ends, which lost 1 base and 0 bases, there was a span of 7 bases. Germline CDR1 DFQATT, CDR2 SNEGSKA (reference sequence).

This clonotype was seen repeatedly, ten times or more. CDR3 nucleotides: TGTGCCACCGCGCAGGCTATGAACACTGAAGCTTTCTTT. Translation: CATAQAMNTEAFF. V is TRBV24-1 and J is TRBJ1-1; D uncertain. The CDR3 runs to 13 residues. From germline, CDR1 is KGHDR and CDR2 SFDVKD. V was cut by 9 bases and J by 0 bases, with 10 bases left in between.

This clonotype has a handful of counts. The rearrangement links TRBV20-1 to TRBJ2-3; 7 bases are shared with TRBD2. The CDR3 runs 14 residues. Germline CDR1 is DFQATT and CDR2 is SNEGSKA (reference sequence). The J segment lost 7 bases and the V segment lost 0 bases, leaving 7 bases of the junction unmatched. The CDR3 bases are TGCAGTGCTAGAGACCCTAGCGGTAGTAATACGCAGTATTTT. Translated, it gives CSARDPSGSNTQYF.

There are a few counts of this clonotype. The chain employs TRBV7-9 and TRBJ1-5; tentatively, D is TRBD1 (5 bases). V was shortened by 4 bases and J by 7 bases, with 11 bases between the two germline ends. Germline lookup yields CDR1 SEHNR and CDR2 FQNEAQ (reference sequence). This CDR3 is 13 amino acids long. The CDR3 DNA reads TGTGCCAGCAGCTCGGGGGGAGGGCAGCCCCAGCATTTT. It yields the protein CASSSGGGQPQHF.